Listed below are T cell receptor beta chains from one sample, sequenced in a study of cytomegalovirus exposure and HLA in healthy donors. The data were produced by immunoSEQ multiplex PCR, yet TCRdb's version contains in-frame clones alone and is incomplete. The repertoire has tens of thousands of clones, about 92% of them found once; the top ten carry approximately 0.69%. Sequencing was carried out using PBMCs. The receptors shown here come from a man younger than 35 in good health and CMV-seronegative. Each CDR3 is given with its conserved first and last residue. Each record gives: D gene, V gene, J gene, clone size, CDR3 protein, CDR3 DNA. A D gene is named only where the DNA matches it firmly. Clone size is given for some rows only: seen once, a few or many times, or a class if the clone is expanded.

D gene: .; V gene: TRBV5-1; J gene: TRBJ2-7; clone size: .; CDR3 protein: CASGQTAGSYEQYF; CDR3 DNA: TGCGCCAGCGGACAGACAGCTGGGAGCTACGAGCAGTACTTC
D gene: .; V gene: TRBV19; J gene: TRBJ1-3; clone size: .; CDR3 protein: CASSADSGNTIYF; CDR3 DNA: TGTGCCAGTAGTGCGGACTCTGGAAACACCATATATTTT
D gene: .; V gene: TRBV6-5; J gene: TRBJ2-1; clone size: once; CDR3 protein: CASSLYSSYNEQFF; CDR3 DNA: TGTGCCAGCAGTTTGTACAGCTCCTACAATGAGCAGTTCTTC
D gene: .; V gene: TRBV5-1; J gene: TRBJ2-1; clone size: .; CDR3 protein: CASSLGGPRNEQFF; CDR3 DNA: TGCGCCAGCAGCTTGGGCGGCCCTAGGAATGAGCAGTTCTTC
D gene: .; V gene: TRBV6-5; J gene: TRBJ1-1; clone size: .; CDR3 protein: CASSYSPDDTEAFF; CDR3 DNA: TGTGCCAGCAGTTATTCCCCAGATGACACTGAAGCTTTCTTT
D gene: TRBD2; V gene: TRBV5-4; J gene: TRBJ2-1; clone size: .; CDR3 protein: CASSLDSSGRNNEQFF; CDR3 DNA: TGTGCCAGCAGCTTGGATTCTAGCGGGAGGAACAATGAGCAGTTCTTC
D gene: .; V gene: TRBV6-1; J gene: TRBJ2-7; clone size: few; CDR3 protein: CASSVDLMQPYEQYF; CDR3 DNA: TGTGCCAGCAGTGTAGATTTAATGCAACCCTACGAGCAGTACTTC
D gene: TRBD1; V gene: TRBV10-3; J gene: TRBJ2-7; clone size: .; CDR3 protein: CAISAGRTGTHEQYF; CDR3 DNA: TGTGCCATCAGCGCAGGGAGGACAGGGACCCACGAGCAGTACTTC
D gene: .; V gene: TRBV28; J gene: TRBJ2-7; clone size: .; CDR3 protein: CASTLEESYEQYF; CDR3 DNA: TGTGCCAGCACCCTGGAGGAGTCCTACGAGCAGTACTTC
D gene: TRBD2; V gene: TRBV5-1; J gene: TRBJ2-1; clone size: .; CDR3 protein: CASSLLSSGSSYNEQFF; CDR3 DNA: TGCGCCAGCAGCTTGTTGTCTAGCGGGAGCTCCTACAATGAGCAGTTCTTC
D gene: .; V gene: TRBV6-6; J gene: TRBJ1-2; clone size: .; CDR3 protein: CASSRRVPRANYGYTF; CDR3 DNA: TGTGCCAGCAGTCGCAGGGTTCCTCGGGCTAACTATGGCTACACCTTC
D gene: .; V gene: TRBV7-9; J gene: TRBJ1-1; clone size: .; CDR3 protein: CASSFGEGTEAFF; CDR3 DNA: TGTGCCAGCAGCTTTGGGGAGGGCACTGAAGCTTTCTTT
D gene: TRBD2; V gene: TRBV7-2; J gene: TRBJ2-7; clone size: .; CDR3 protein: CASSFVAGGQYEQYF; CDR3 DNA: TGTGCCAGCAGCTTTGTAGCGGGGGGGCAATACGAGCAGTACTTC
D gene: TRBD2; V gene: TRBV9; J gene: TRBJ2-7; clone size: .; CDR3 protein: CASSAGGEHEQYF; CDR3 DNA: TGTGCCAGCAGCGCCGGGGGGGAACACGAGCAGTACTTC